The present entry profiles one T cell receptor (beta chain) with its context. Its antigen remains unknown. This sample was included in a study of radiotherapy plus CTLA-4 blockade in lung cancer. Study context: Of all patients, around 20% responded objectively and approximately 31% showed disease control. The study's findings and limits: Radiotherapy was combined with ipilimumab, and tumor-derived TCR clones then expanded in blood. Reported findings show early blood T cell clone dynamics, with interferon-beta, best predicted response.

The CDR3 covers 13 residues. Trimming removed 10 bases at V and 0 bases at J, with 10 bases between. Germline CDR1 and CDR2: MNHNS and SASEGT. Sequenced by immunoSEQ multiplex PCR; TCRdb stores in-frame clones only, minus some. The repertoire holds 120,000 or so clones, with 70% to 90% as singletons. This receptor was identified in a human donor with non-small cell lung cancer that progressed on radiotherapy plus ipilimumab. Material: peripheral blood, obtained from a patient treated with radiotherapy plus ipilimumab. V usage is TRBV6-1 and J usage is TRBJ2-1; D ambiguous. The CDR3 DNA reads TGTGCCACCTCTAAGGCCTCCTACAATGAGCAGTTCTTC. Translating it yields CATSKASYNEQFF.